Listed here is a single T cell receptor beta chain. The CDR3 is 13 amino acids. V was trimmed by 3 bases and J by 5 bases, leaving 11 bases between them. Per the germline V gene, CDR1 is MDHEN and CDR2 is SYDVKM. TCRdb used MiXCR to reprocess the RT-PCR reads, holding one entry per CDR3 protein. The sample has hundreds of thousands of distinct CDR3 sequences, 12% to 15% seen once. V and J are TRBV28 and TRBJ2-7, with no clear D. This receptor was obtained from a female donor in good health, serving as a healthy control. Sequencing used memory CD4+ T cells from blood. CDR3 bases: TGTGCCAGCAGTTTCGTCCGAGGAGACGAGCAGTACTTC. It encodes CASSFVRGDEQYF.